This TCR beta chain emerged from a study of blood T cell repertoires in COVID-19. In the study overall: Some COVID-19 samples were acute and others convalescent; all came from the United States, Italy and Spain.

The germline gives CDR1 MNHEY, CDR2 SVGEGT. Trimming took 5 bases from V and 2 from J; bases not matched to a gene: 11. The CDR3 consists of 16 residues. Generated by immunoSEQ multiplex PCR, the TCRdb table keeps only in-frame clones and is missing some. The data show roughly 250,000 clones, around 86% seen once. This TCR derives from a man aged 35 to 55 who had recovered from COVID-19. This rearrangement joins TRBV6-2 or TRBV6-3 to TRBJ1-2; 7 bases align to TRBD1. Sequenced: peripheral blood. The CDR3 DNA reads as TGTGCCAGCAGTCCCTCCCTGACAGGGTCGAACTATGGCTACACCTTC. Its translation is CASSPSLTGSNYGYTF.